This is a list of T cell receptor beta chains from one sample in a study of T cells after somatic rescue of genetic block. Generated by immunoSEQ multiplex PCR, the TCRdb table keeps only in-frame clones and is missing some. The repertoire holds tens of thousands of clones, with approximately 96% as singletons. The sample was peripheral blood mononuclear cells (PBMCs). The origin of the receptors is a child in the first two years of life. The CDR3 runs from the conserved cysteine through the conserved F or W. A D gene is named only where the DNA matches it firmly. Clone size is not always given. Where it is, it says once, few, many or a class for expanded clones.

clone size: -
V gene: TRBV21-1
J gene: TRBJ2-7
D gene: -
CDR3 DNA: TGTGCCAGCAGCAAAGCGCCGGGACAGAGCTCCTACGAGCAGTACTTC
CDR3 protein: CASSKAPGQSSYEQYF

clone size: -
V gene: TRBV7-9
J gene: TRBJ1-2
D gene: -
CDR3 DNA: TGTGCCAGCAGCCAGGGAGTCGTCTATGGCTACACCTTC
CDR3 protein: CASSQGVVYGYTF

clone size: -
V gene: TRBV5-1
J gene: TRBJ1-6
D gene: -
CDR3 DNA: TGCGCCAGCAGCTTGGGACTTGCAAATAATTCACCCCTCCACTTT
CDR3 protein: CASSLGLANNSPLHF

clone size: -
V gene: TRBV27
J gene: TRBJ1-6
D gene: -
CDR3 DNA: TGTGCCAGCAGTTTACGGGACACCTATAATTCACCCCTCCACTTT
CDR3 protein: CASSLRDTYNSPLHF

clone size: -
V gene: TRBV2
J gene: TRBJ2-7
D gene: -
CDR3 DNA: TGTGCCAGCAGTGGAGGTGTGGGAGAGGACGAGCAGTACTTC
CDR3 protein: CASSGGVGEDEQYF

clone size: -
V gene: TRBV29-1
J gene: TRBJ2-1
D gene: -
CDR3 DNA: TGCAGCGTTGACAATGAGCAGTTCTTC
CDR3 protein: CSVDNEQFF

clone size: -
V gene: TRBV7-2
J gene: TRBJ2-7
D gene: -
CDR3 DNA: TGTGCCAGCAGCTTAGACACCTACGAGCAGTACTTC
CDR3 protein: CASSLDTYEQYF

clone size: -
V gene: TRBV5-4
J gene: TRBJ1-1
D gene: -
CDR3 DNA: TGTGCCAGCAGCTTGGGGTCCTGGGGGGGGACTGAAGCTTTCTTT
CDR3 protein: CASSLGSWGGTEAFF

clone size: once
V gene: TRBV4-1
J gene: TRBJ2-7
D gene: -
CDR3 DNA: TGCGCCAGCAGCCGGGGATCTCGGGGGAACGAGCAGTACTTC
CDR3 protein: CASSRGSRGNEQYF

clone size: -
V gene: TRBV9
J gene: TRBJ2-1
D gene: TRBD2
CDR3 DNA: TGTGCCAGCAGCGTAGTAGTAGCGGGTAGTAATGAGCAGTTCTTC
CDR3 protein: CASSVVVAGSNEQFF

clone size: few
V gene: TRBV2
J gene: TRBJ1-1
D gene: TRBD1
CDR3 DNA: TGTGCCAGCACGGGACAGGGGGGCACTGAAGCTTTCTTT
CDR3 protein: CASTGQGGTEAFF

clone size: -
V gene: TRBV6-5
J gene: TRBJ2-7
D gene: -
CDR3 DNA: TGTGCCAGCACTATCGGCCGGGGCGAGCAGTACTTC
CDR3 protein: CASTIGRGEQYF

clone size: once
V gene: TRBV10-1
J gene: TRBJ1-1
D gene: -
CDR3 DNA: TGCGCCAACATGCCGACCTCGGGTCAAAGGAACACTGAAGCTTTCTTT
CDR3 protein: CANMPTSGQRNTEAFF

clone size: once
V gene: TRBV5-1
J gene: TRBJ2-7
D gene: -
CDR3 DNA: TGCGCCAGCAGCGTTACGGGACTTACAGCCTACGAGCAGTACTTC
CDR3 protein: CASSVTGLTAYEQYF

clone size: -
V gene: TRBV28
J gene: TRBJ2-3
D gene: TRBD1
CDR3 DNA: TGTGCCAGCAGTTCGTCCCAGGGGGGCACAGATACGCAGTATTTT
CDR3 protein: CASSSSQGGTDTQYF

clone size: -
V gene: TRBV9
J gene: TRBJ2-1
D gene: -
CDR3 DNA: TGTGCATCGGGTCGGAGCACCTACAATGAGCAGTTCTTC
CDR3 protein: CASGRSTYNEQFF

clone size: -
V gene: TRBV19
J gene: TRBJ2-4
D gene: -
CDR3 DNA: TGTGCCAGTAGTCCGTGGGAATTAGCCAAAAACATTCAGTACTTC
CDR3 protein: CASSPWELAKNIQYF